This T cell receptor (beta chain) was sequenced during a study of T and B cells in COVID-19 patients. Blood genomic DNA input for TRB amplification was about 250-500 ng. Concerning this clonotype itself: Antigen specificity is unknown.

The study, taken as a whole, reports: Patients with COVID-19 reportedly showed strongly skewed T cell receptor beta variable and joining gene usage. Sorted SARS-CoV-2-responsive or tetramer+ T cells and CD4+, regulatory and CD8+ subsets were not yet sequenced.

TRB rearrangements were amplified by multiplex PCR with BIOMED2 TRB-A/B primers. MiXCR, applied by TCRdb to the multiplex PCR reads, yields one record per CDR3 protein. The sample has under 4,500 distinct CDR3 sequences, about 26% seen once; the top ten hold 20% to 25%. Germline values: CDR1 SQVTM, CDR2 ANQGSEA. V lost 0 bases and J 11 bases, leaving 14 bases between the germline ends. The CDR3 runs to 12 residues. This receptor was taken from a human donor with active COVID-19. The sample taken for sequencing was blood. V is TRBV29-1 and J is TRBJ2-7; TRBD1 might be the D (6 bases). The chain's CDR3 is CSVEDNRAGEYF. The CDR3 region has the DNA TGCAGCGTTGAAGATAACAGGGCCGGGGAGTACTTC.